The rows below give T cell receptor beta chains drawn from one sample of a study of PD-1 blockade in classical Hodgkin lymphoma. Assay: immunoSEQ multiplex PCR; the TCRdb copy retains only in-frame clones and omits some. The sample holds more than 20,000 clones, roughly 77% seen once. This specimen consisted of peripheral blood mononuclear cells (PBMCs), obtained before the second cycle of nivolumab. All receptors derive from a human donor with classical Hodgkin lymphoma. Each CDR3 is given with its conserved first and last residue. Each record gives: CDR3 length, clone size, J gene, D gene, V gene, CDR3 DNA, CDR3 protein. A D gene is named only where the DNA matches it firmly. Clone size is stated in some rows and not others, as once, few, many or a class when expanded.

14 - TRBJ1-1 TRBD1 TRBV7-9 TGTGCCAGCAGCTTAGCCACGGGACAGAGAAAAGCTTTCTTT CASSLATGQRKAFF
17 - TRBJ2-7 TRBD2 TRBV4-3 TGCGCCAGCAGCCAACAGGTAGCGGGAGCAGTGTCCTACGAGCAGTACTTC CASSQQVAGAVSYEQYF
15 - TRBJ1-1 - TRBV27 TGTGCCAGCAGTTCCCTCGGGGGAGGGGTTGCTGAAGCTTTCTTT CASSSLGGGVAEAFF
16 - TRBJ2-1 TRBD2 TRBV27 TGTGCCAGCTGGCGTAGCGGGACTAGCCGAAACAATGAGCAGTTCTTC CASWRSGTSRNNEQFF
15 - TRBJ2-3 - TRBV5-1 TGCGCCAGCAGCTTGTGGGCAGGAGGGGCCGATACGCAGTATTTT CASSLWAGGADTQYF
14 - TRBJ2-3 - TRBV27 TGTGCCAGCAGTATACCCCGGGGGCCAGATACGCAGTATTTT CASSIPRGPDTQYF
16 - TRBJ2-1 TRBD1 TRBV7-6 TGTGCCAGCAGCATTACAGGGGGCGTTGGCTACAATGAGCAGTTCTTC CASSITGGVGYNEQFF
16 - TRBJ2-4 TRBD2 TRBV4-1 TGCGCCAGCAGCCCCGGACTAGCGGTAACCAAAAACATTCAGTACTTC CASSPGLAVTKNIQYF
16 - TRBJ1-5 - TRBV7-8 TGTGCCAGCAGCTTAGATCTGGGGCTCTACAATCAGCCCCAGCATTTT CASSLDLGLYNQPQHF
13 - TRBJ2-2 - TRBV11-2 TGTGCCAGCAGCTTATACCCGATAGAGGAGCTGTTTTTT CASSLYPIEELFF
16 - TRBJ1-2 - TRBV19 TGTGCCAGTAGTATAGTGAACGGTGCAGATAACTATGGCTACACCTTC CASSIVNGADNYGYTF
15 - TRBJ1-4 - TRBV11-2 TGTGCCAGCAGCTTCGCCCTTACAACTAATGAAAAACTGTTTTTT CASSFALTTNEKLFF
16 once TRBJ2-2 - TRBV4-2 TGTGCCAGCAGCCAAGCCCTGCTGGGGCGGACCGGGGAGCTGTTTTTT CASSQALLGRTGELFF
14 - TRBJ2-2 - TRBV6-5 TGTGCCAGCAGTCGAACAGGGAACACCGGGGAGCTGTTTTTT CASSRTGNTGELFF
16 - TRBJ2-3 TRBD2 TRBV4-2 TGTGCCAGCAGCCAAGAGGGACTAGCTGGCACAGATACGCAGTATTTT CASSQEGLAGTDTQYF
14 - TRBJ2-5 - TRBV6-5 TGTGCCAGCAGCCCCTTTGGGGGAGGAGAGACCCAGTACTTC CASSPFGGGETQYF
17 - TRBJ2-7 TRBD2 TRBV10-2 TGCGCCAGCAGTGGGACTAGCGGGAGTGTCCCCTACTACGAGCAGTACTTC CASSGTSGSVPYYEQYF
15 - TRBJ2-7 TRBD2 TRBV5-4 TGTGCCAGCAGCCCTGACTCTAGCGGGAGGCTCGAGCAGTACTTC CASSPDSSGRLEQYF
14 - TRBJ2-2 TRBD1 TRBV4-1 TGCGCCAGCACCCGACAGGGGGCCGGCGGGGAGCTGTTTTTT CASTRQGAGGELFF
16 - TRBJ2-4 TRBD1 TRBV28 TGTGCCAGCAGCCCCGGGGGACAGGGTGCCAAAAACATTCAGTACTTC CASSPGGQGAKNIQYF
13 - TRBJ2-2 TRBD2 TRBV30 TGTGCCGCGACTAGCGGGAGCACCGGGGAGCTGTTTTTT CAATSGSTGELFF
15 - TRBJ2-3 TRBD2 TRBV5-4 TGTGCCAGCAGCCTGACTAGCGGGGCTACAGATACGCAGTATTTT CASSLTSGATDTQYF
19 - TRBJ1-2 - TRBV7-2 TGTGCCAGCAGCTCAGGAGGTTTGGTCAGGAACGCAGCGAACTATGGCTACACCTTC CASSSGGLVRNAANYGYTF
14 - TRBJ2-5 TRBD2 TRBV7-2 TGTGCCAGCAGCCGTAGCGGGAACCAAGAGACCCAGTACTTC CASSRSGNQETQYF
15 once TRBJ2-2 - TRBV28 TGTGCCAGCACCCCTTGGGGCAGAAACACCGGGGAGCTGTTTTTT CASTPWGRNTGELFF
15 - TRBJ2-1 TRBD1 TRBV5-4 TGTGCCAGCAGCGTGACAGGGGGCGAAGGAAATGAGCAGTTCTTC CASSVTGGEGNEQFF
13 few TRBJ1-1 TRBD1 TRBV16 TGTGCCAGCAGTGACAGGGGGAACACTGAAGCTTTCTTT CASSDRGNTEAFF
15 few TRBJ2-1 TRBD1 TRBV6-1 TGTGCCAGCAGTGTACAGGGGGGCGCCTCCAATGAGCAGTTCTTC CASSVQGGASNEQFF
18 few TRBJ1-5 - TRBV4-1 TGCGCCAGCAGCCCCATCATCGAAGGACTACACAGCAATCAGCCCCAGCATTTT CASSPIIEGLHSNQPQHF
14 - TRBJ1-2 TRBD1 TRBV6-6 TGTGCCAGCAGGAGACAGGGTTTCGTCTATGGCTACACCTTC CASRRQGFVYGYTF
14 - TRBJ2-6 - TRBV27 TGTGCCAGCAGTCCCCATCTTTCCCCCAACGTCCTGACTTTC CASSPHLSPNVLTF
13 - TRBJ1-1 - TRBV6-5 TGTGCCAGCACCTCAACTGGGCAGTCTGAAGCTTTCTTT CASTSTGQSEAFF
12 few TRBJ1-5 - TRBV2 TGTGCCAGCAGTGTGGGGAGGCAGCCCCAGCATTTT CASSVGRQPQHF
12 - TRBJ1-1 - TRBV6-5 TGTGCCAGCAATGGACAGTACACTGAAGCTTTCTTT CASNGQYTEAFF
16 - TRBJ1-2 TRBD1 TRBV7-2 TGTGCCAGCAGCGAATGGGTGACAGGGGACGACTATGGCTACACCTTC CASSEWVTGDDYGYTF
15 - TRBJ1-2 - TRBV5-8 TGTGCCAGCAAAAGGGGGACCGACCGCACCTATGGCTACACCTTC CASKRGTDRTYGYTF
14 - TRBJ1-1 TRBD1 TRBV11-2 TGTGCCAGCAGTCGGGACAGGAGGAACACTGAAGCTTTCTTT CASSRDRRNTEAFF
13 few TRBJ2-2 TRBD1 TRBV19 TGTGCCACTGCGGGACAGGGGGTTTGGGAGCTGTTTTTT CATAGQGVWELFF
15 - TRBJ2-1 TRBD2 TRBV7-2 TGTGCCAGCAGCAAGGGACTAGCGGGGGCCAATGAGCAGTTCTTC CASSKGLAGANEQFF
15 - TRBJ1-2 - TRBV13 TGTGCCAGCAGCTTACCCCCCGGGACGCTAAGTGGCTACACCTTC CASSLPPGTLSGYTF
20 - TRBJ2-7 TRBD2 TRBV10-2 TGCGCCAGCAGTGAGTCTTACGGGGCGGGACTAGCGGAGATCTCCTACGAGCAGTACTTC CASSESYGAGLAEISYEQYF
15 - TRBJ1-6 - TRBV7-9 TGTGCCAGCAGCTTATTGCCAGGATCGCATTCACCCCTCCACTTT CASSLLPGSHSPLHF
16 - TRBJ2-3 - TRBV13 TGTGCCAGCAGCGAGGCCCGGGCGGGACTCACAGATACGCAGTATTTT CASSEARAGLTDTQYF
13 - TRBJ1-5 - TRBV19 TGTGCCAGTAGGGACGGATCGAGAACTCCCCAGCATTTT CASRDGSRTPQHF
11 few TRBJ1-4 - TRBV29-1 TGCAGCGTTGGGGAGAGGGAAAAACTGTTTTTT CSVGEREKLFF
15 - TRBJ2-1 - TRBV10-2 TGCGCCAGCAGTGATTGGGGGGGCCCGAACAATGAGCAGTTCTTC CASSDWGGPNNEQFF
18 - TRBJ2-5 TRBD2 TRBV7-2 TGTGCCAGCAGCTTGGGCCCCATAGCGGGAGGCCCCCCAGAGACCCAGTACTTC CASSLGPIAGGPPETQYF
16 once TRBJ2-7 TRBD2 TRBV18 TGTGCCAGCTCACCTAGCTATTCTAGCGGGGATTACGAGCAGTACTTC CASSPSYSSGDYEQYF
16 - TRBJ1-1 - TRBV6-1 TGTGCCAGCAGTGATTTGGGGGAAGGGATGAACACTGAAGCTTTCTTT CASSDLGEGMNTEAFF
13 - TRBJ2-2 - TRBV6-6 TGTGCCAGCAGTCGGGGGAACACCGGGGAGCTGTTTTTT CASSRGNTGELFF
15 - TRBJ2-3 - TRBV18 TGTGCCAGCTCACCCGACCTCATTAGCACAGATACGCAGTATTTT CASSPDLISTDTQYF
13 - TRBJ1-2 - TRBV6-5 TGTGCCAGCAGTTACGGGCGGTCTGATGGCTACACCTTC CASSYGRSDGYTF
14 - TRBJ2-2 TRBD2 TRBV11-2 TGTGCGACCACCGGGACTAGTAACACCGGGGAGCTGTTTTTT CATTGTSNTGELFF
16 once TRBJ2-7 - TRBV10-3 TGTGCCATCAGTGCGTCGGGGCAGGGGAGCAGTCACGAGCAGTACTTC CAISASGQGSSHEQYF
13 - TRBJ1-6 - TRBV5-4 TGTGCCAGCAGCCCGCCCGGTTCTTCACCCCTCCACTTT CASSPPGSSPLHF
15 - TRBJ1-1 - TRBV5-1 TGCGCCAGCAGCTTGGAGTGGGGGCTGAGCACTGAAGCTTTCTTT CASSLEWGLSTEAFF
18 few TRBJ2-7 TRBD1 TRBV10-1 TGCGCCAGCAGTGATTTCGTCCCAACGGCGGCAGGGGGAAACGAGCAGTACTTC CASSDFVPTAAGGNEQYF
12 - TRBJ1-2 TRBD1 TRBV30 TGTGCCTTTTCGACAGGGGGCTATGGCTACACCTTC CAFSTGGYGYTF
16 - TRBJ2-5 - TRBV7-9 TGTGCCAGCAGCTTACTGGTGGACCCAAGACGAGAGACCCAGTACTTC CASSLLVDPRRETQYF
15 - TRBJ1-5 - TRBV6-1 TGTGCCAGCAGAGGAATGGGGGGTTTCAGTCAGCCCCAGCATTTT CASRGMGGFSQPQHF